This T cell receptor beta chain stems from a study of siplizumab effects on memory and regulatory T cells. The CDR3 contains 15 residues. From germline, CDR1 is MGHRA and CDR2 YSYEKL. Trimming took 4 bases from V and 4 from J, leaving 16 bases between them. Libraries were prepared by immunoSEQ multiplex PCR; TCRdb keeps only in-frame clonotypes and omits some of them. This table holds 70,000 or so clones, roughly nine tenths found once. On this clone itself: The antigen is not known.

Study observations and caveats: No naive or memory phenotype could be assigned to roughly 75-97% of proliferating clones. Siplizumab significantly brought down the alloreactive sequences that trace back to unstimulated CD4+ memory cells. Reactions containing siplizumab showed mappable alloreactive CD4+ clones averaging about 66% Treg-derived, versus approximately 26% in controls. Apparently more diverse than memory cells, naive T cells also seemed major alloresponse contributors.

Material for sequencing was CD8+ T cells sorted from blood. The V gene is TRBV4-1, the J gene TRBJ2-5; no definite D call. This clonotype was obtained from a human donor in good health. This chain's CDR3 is CASSPSPGLGETQYF. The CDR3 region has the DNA TGCGCCAGCAGCCCGTCTCCGGGTCTTGGAGAGACCCAGTACTTC.